A single TCR beta chain is shown here with its context. This sample was included in a study of blood T cell repertoires in COVID-19. At the level of the study: Both acute and convalescent COVID-19 samples were obtained from the United States, Italy and Spain. T cells, B-cell-depleted T cells, or PBMCs supplied cDNA or gDNA.

In the authors' methods: The assay estimated nucleated cells by amplifying reference gene primers. The table came from immunoSEQ multiplex PCR; TCRdb's copy has only in-frame clones and leaves some out. The DNA gave D and trimming, while V, J and clone size come from that table. Seen here are some 150,000 clones, more than 80% observed once, and the top ten hold under 10%. This CDR3 has 15 residues. The germline CDR1 and CDR2 sequences are SGHNT and YYREEE (reference sequence). The V and J ends lost 7 bases and 4 bases respectively, with 20 bases between them. The TCR comes from an elderly woman in a cohort sampled during active or convalescent COVID-19. Sequences were obtained from peripheral blood. The chain carries TRBV5-4 and TRBJ1-1; D remains ambiguous. DNA for the CDR3: TGTGCCAGCGGAAATCCACGGGTGGGTAGCACTGAAGCTTTCTTT. Its translation is CASGNPRVGSTEAFF.